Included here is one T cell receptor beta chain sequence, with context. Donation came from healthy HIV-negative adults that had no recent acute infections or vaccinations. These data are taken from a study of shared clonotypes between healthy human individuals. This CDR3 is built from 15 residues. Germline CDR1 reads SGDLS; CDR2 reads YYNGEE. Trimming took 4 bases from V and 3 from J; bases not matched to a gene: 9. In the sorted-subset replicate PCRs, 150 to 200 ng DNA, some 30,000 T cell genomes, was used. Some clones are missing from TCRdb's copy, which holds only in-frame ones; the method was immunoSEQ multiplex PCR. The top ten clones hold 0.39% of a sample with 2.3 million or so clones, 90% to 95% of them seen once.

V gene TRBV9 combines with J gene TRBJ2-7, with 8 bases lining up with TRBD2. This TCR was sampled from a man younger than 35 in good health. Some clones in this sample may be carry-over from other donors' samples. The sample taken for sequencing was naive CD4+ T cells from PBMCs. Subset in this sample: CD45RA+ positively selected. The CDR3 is CASSPRLATIYEQYF. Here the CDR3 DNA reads TGTGCCAGCAGCCCAAGACTAGCGACAATCTACGAGCAGTACTTC.